This passage covers 26 T cell receptor beta chains from one sample sequenced in a study of cytomegalovirus exposure and HLA in healthy donors. Researchers ran the PCR with 60 Vbeta and 13 Jbeta primers. Assay: immunoSEQ multiplex PCR; the TCRdb copy retains only in-frame clones and omits some. The table shows about 120,000 clones, with about 80% occurring only once. Sequenced input: PBMCs. The receptors stem from a man in his sixties in good health and CMV-seropositive.

This clone was counted between two and nine times. This sample also contains other DNA sequences that code for the same CDR3. V usage is TRBV5-1 and J usage is TRBJ1-1; D not resolved. The germline V gene has CDR1 SGHRS and CDR2 YFSETQ. The CDR3 has 14 residues. V lost 2 bases and J lost 0, with 8 bases in between. The CDR3, as DNA: TGCGCCAGCAGCTTAGGAGCCATGAACACTGAAGCTTTCTTT. Amino acids: CASSLGAMNTEAFF.

As to this clone: The conserved phenylalanine or tryptophan is not found at the CDR3 terminus, so this likely reflects a read error. The chain employs TRBV20-1 and TRBJ2-3; D is unresolved. This CDR3 spans 10 amino acids. Trimming took 6 bases from V and 7 from J, leaving 8 bases between them. The germline CDR1 and CDR2 sequences are DFQATT and SNEGSKA (reference sequence). Here the CDR3 reads CSAPQNTQYL. The CDR3 DNA reads TGCAGTGCGCCCCAAAATACGCAGTATCTT.

This clone was seen a handful of times. V gene TRBV11-2 combines with J gene TRBJ1-2; D ambiguous. Germline CDR1 and CDR2: SGHAT and FQNNGV. This CDR3 has 14 amino acids. V was shortened by 1 base and J by 6 bases, with 12 bases between the two germline ends. The DNA of the CDR3 is TGTGCCAGCAGCTTAGGGGTATCAGCGCATGGCTACACCTTC. Translating gives CASSLGVSAHGYTF.

This clone was seen more than once but under ten times. V is TRBV28 and J is TRBJ2-1, with 10 bases lining up with TRBD2. Germline CDR1 is MDHEN and CDR2 is SYDVKM. CDR3 length equals 14 residues. With V trimmed by 5 bases and J by 8 bases, 6 bases remained unmatched. The CDR3 sequence is CASSLSGRFHEQFF. The CDR3 DNA reads TGTGCCAGCAGTCTTAGCGGGAGGTTCCATGAGCAGTTCTTC. Full variable domain (outside the CDR3, taken from reference TRBV28 and TRBJ2-1): DVKVTQSSRYLVKRTGEKVFLECVQDMDHENMFWYRQDPGLGLRLIYFSYDVKMKEKGDIPEGYSVSREKKERFSLILESASTNQTSMYLCASSLSGRFHEQFFGPGTRLTVL.

This clone was seen a handful of times. The chain links TRBV4-2 to TRBJ2-1; D may be TRBD2 (6 bases). The V end was cut by 0 bases, the J end by 10 bases, with 19 bases between. The CDR3 is made up of 16 amino acids. The germline CDR1 and CDR2 sequences are LGHNA and YNFKEQ. The CDR3 here is CASSQDEGLAGREQFF. The CDR3 coding sequence is TGTGCCAGCAGCCAAGATGAGGGGTTGGCGGGGCGCGAGCAGTTCTTC.

This clone was observed once. The chain carries TRBV28 and TRBJ2-5, with 7 bases aligning to TRBD1. The J call may be incorrect, as the DNA end agrees better with TRBJ2-7. The CDR3 loop spans 15 amino acids. Germline assignment: CDR1 MDHEN and CDR2 SYDVKM. The chain's CDR3 is CASRSATGMSYEQYF. CDR3 bases: TGTGCCAGCAGGTCAGCGACAGGGATGTCCTACGAGCAGTACTTC.

The rearrangement joins TRBV9 to TRBJ1-2; 8 bases map to TRBD1. The CDR3 length is 15 residues. The V gene end was trimmed by 3 bases and the J gene end by 0 bases; junction bases not matched to a gene: 4. Germline V gene lookup returns CDR1 SGDLS and CDR2 YYNGEE. The DNA for the CDR3 is TGTGCCAGCAGCGAAGGGACAGGTGCTAACTATGGCTACACCTTC. As protein: CASSEGTGANYGYTF.

The chain employs TRBV25-1 and TRBJ1-1; TRBD1 might be the D (5 bases). Germline V gives CDR1 MGHDK, CDR2 SYGVNS. This CDR3 is built from 13 residues. The V and J ends lost 7 bases and 6 bases respectively, with 15 bases between them. CDR3 protein: CASKRGISAEAFF. DNA of the CDR3: TGTGCCAGCAAAAGGGGCATAAGCGCTGAAGCTTTCTTT.

This clone occurred once. The rearrangement joins TRBV7-3 to TRBJ1-1; TRBD1 agrees at 9 bases. CDR1 is SGHTA, CDR2 FQGTGA, per germline. The CDR3 is made up of 15 amino acids. The trim removed 5 bases at V and 4 bases at J, leaving 8 bases unmatched. CDR3 DNA: TGTGCCAGCAGCCAAAGGACAGGGGAAGGCACTGAAGCTTTCTTT. This gives the protein CASSQRTGEGTEAFF.

This clone was observed a handful of times. The J gene is TRBJ2-7, the V gene TRBV5-1; TRBD1 aligns across 8 bases. This CDR3 has 13 residues. The ends lost 3 bases at V and 5 bases at J; junction bases unmatched: 4. Germline V gives CDR1 SGHRS, CDR2 YFSETQ. This CDR3 is CASSWTGLNEQYF. CDR3 DNA: TGCGCCAGCAGCTGGACAGGGCTAAACGAGCAGTACTTC.

This sequence joins TRBV5-1 and TRBJ2-1; a weak D match, TRBD1 (5 bases). V was trimmed by 0 bases and J by 2 bases, leaving 9 bases between them. The CDR3 has 15 residues. Germline V gene sequence: CDR1 SGHRS, CDR2 YFSETQ. CDR3: CASSLEAGTYNEQFF. CDR3 sequence (DNA): TGCGCCAGCAGCTTGGAGGCAGGGACCTACAATGAGCAGTTCTTC.

This CDR3 reads CASSRWGSGEQFF. The CDR3, as DNA: TGTGCCAGCAGTAGGTGGGGCAGTGGTGAGCAGTTCTTC. The V gene is TRBV5-8, the J gene TRBJ2-1; D is possibly TRBD1 (5 bases). V was cut by 5 bases and J by 9 bases, with 15 bases left in between. This CDR3 contains 13 residues. Germline assignment: CDR1 SGHTS and CDR2 YDEGEE.

The chain has TRBV19 and TRBJ2-2; D perhaps matches TRBD1 (5 bases). Trimming cost V 2 bases and J 6 bases, with 7 bases left between them. Germline CDR1 LNHDA, CDR2 SQIVND (reference sequence). The CDR3 has 13 amino acids. CDR3 coding DNA: TGTGCCAGTAGTATACAGGGATCCGGGGAGCTGTTTTTT. Its protein product is CASSIQGSGELFF. The whole variable domain, remainder taken from reference TRBV19 and TRBJ2-2, is DGGITQSPKYLFRKEGQNVTLSCEQNLNHDAMYWYRQDPGQGLRLIYYSQIVNDFQKGDIAEGYSVSREKKESFPLTVTSAQKNPTAFYLCASSIQGSGELFFGEGSRLTVL.

On this clone: One end of the junction varies from germline; a read error may be responsible. The rearrangement joins TRBV5-1 to TRBJ2-6; perhaps TRBD1 as D (5 bases). The CDR3 has 19 residues. Germline V lookup: CDR1 SGHRS, CDR2 YFSETQ. Written as DNA, the CDR3 is TGCGCCAGCAGCTTGTACTGGGGCACCTTTAGCTCTGGGGCCAACGGCCTGACTTTC. Amino acid sequence: CASSLYWGTFSSGANGLTF.

V is TRBV5-6 and J is TRBJ1-2, with no clear D. V gave up 4 bases and J gave up 3 bases, with 13 bases separating them. The V gene's germline CDR1 is SGHDT and CDR2 YYEEEE. The CDR3 runs to 14 residues. DNA for the CDR3: TGTGCCAGCAGCCCCGGGAGGCAGGACTATGGCTACACCTTC. It encodes CASSPGRQDYGYTF.

This sequence joins TRBV5-6 and TRBJ1-6, with D unresolved. The ends were cut back, 5 bases at V and 7 bases at J, with 13 bases in the middle. CDR3 size: 14 residues. Germline assignment: CDR1 SGHDT and CDR2 YYEEEE. CDR3 sequence reads: CASSNRALNSPLHF. CDR3 coding DNA: TGTGCCAGCAGTAACAGAGCTTTGAATTCACCCCTCCACTTT.

This clone was detected once. This chain uses TRBV5-1 with TRBJ2-1; D remains unclear. V was cut by 1 base and J by 6 bases, with 8 bases left in between. CDR1 is SGHRS and CDR2 is YFSETQ in the germline V gene. CDR3 size: 13 residues. CDR3 DNA: TGCGCCAGCAGCTTGAGCCGTGGCAATGAGCAGTTCTTC. It is translated as CASSLSRGNEQFF.

J is TRBJ2-4 and V is TRBV5-1, with D perhaps matching TRBD1 (6 bases). This CDR3 spans 17 amino acids. V shed 4 bases and J shed 4 bases, with 21 bases lying between them. The germline V gene encodes CDR1 SGHRS and CDR2 YFSETQ. The chain's CDR3 is CASSPRGDNLKKNIQYF. In DNA form, the CDR3 reads TGCGCCAGCAGCCCACGAGGGGACAACCTAAAGAAAAACATTCAGTACTTC.

J is TRBJ1-1 and V is TRBV25-1; 9 bases match TRBD1. The length of the CDR3 is 15 residues. Germline V gene sequence: CDR1 MGHDK, CDR2 SYGVNS. With V trimmed by 2 bases and J by 1 base, 2 bases remained unmatched. The CDR3: CASSEKGQGNTEAFF. CDR3 sequence (DNA): TGTGCCAGCAGTGAAAAGGGACAGGGGAACACTGAAGCTTTCTTT.

This clone has just one count. The genes are TRBV11-3 and TRBJ1-1; perhaps TRBD1 as D (5 bases). V shed 5 bases and J shed 1 base, with 8 bases lying between them. The germline gives CDR1 SGHNT, CDR2 YENEEA. The CDR3 is 13 amino acids. In DNA, the CDR3 is TGTGCCAGCAGCGCGGACAAGAACACTGAAGCTTTCTTT. This sequence encodes CASSADKNTEAFF.

This chain links TRBV15 with TRBJ2-2, with D possibly being TRBD1 (5 bases). This CDR3 contains 14 residues. V was cut by 8 bases and J by 5 bases, with 15 bases left in between. Germline loops: CDR1 LNHNV, CDR2 YYDKDF (reference sequence). As DNA, the CDR3 is TGTGCCACCGAAGACAGAAGGAGAACCGGGGAGCTGTTTTTT. This sequence encodes CATEDRRRTGELFF.

This clone showed up just once. This chain joins TRBV7-3 and TRBJ1-5; no firm D call. Germline V gene data show CDR1 as SGHTA and CDR2 as FQGTGA. The CDR3 sequence is 13 residues long. V was cut by 4 bases and J by 8 bases, with 12 bases left in between. The CDR3 is CASSSVLIEPQHF. The DNA for the CDR3 is TGTGCCAGCAGCTCGGTCTTAATCGAGCCCCAGCATTTT.

This clone was observed a few times. CDR3 DNA: TGTGCCAGTAGTATCGGTCCTAGCGCGTACTACGAGCAGTACTTC. It encodes CASSIGPSAYYEQYF. The chain joins TRBV19 to TRBJ2-7, with D tentatively TRBD2 (6 bases). This CDR3 comprises 15 residues. CDR1 is LNHDA, CDR2 SQIVND, per germline (reference sequence). Between the trimmed V and J ends, which lost 3 bases and 3 bases, there was a span of 15 bases.

This CDR3 reads CASSLRQGAGREQFF. The CDR3 DNA reads TGCGCCAGCAGCTTGAGACAGGGGGCTGGTAGAGAGCAGTTCTTC. The chain carries TRBV5-1 and TRBJ2-1, with 10 bases fitting TRBD1. This CDR3 is 15 amino acids long. V gave up 1 base and J gave up 10 bases; unmatched junction bases: 8. Germline V gene data show CDR1 as SGHRS and CDR2 as YFSETQ.

This sequence joins TRBV12-1 and TRBJ2-7; TRBD2, the table's D call, was not compared with the DNA. TRBV12-1 counts as a pseudogene. This CDR3 spans 17 amino acids. The DNA of the CDR3 is TGTGCCAGCAGCTCACTAAGGTCCGGGGGGCCTTCCTACGAGCAGTACTTC. The encoded protein is CASSSLRSGGPSYEQYF.

The genes are TRBV5-6 and TRBJ1-6; 7 positions agree with TRBD1. V lost 2 bases to trimming and J lost 8 bases; unmatched junction nucleotides: 10. CDR1 is SGHDT, CDR2 YYEEEE, per germline. This CDR3 contains 16 residues. CDR3 sequence reads: CASSFGLRQGDSPLHF. The CDR3 DNA is TGTGCCAGCAGCTTTGGATTACGACAGGGAGATTCACCCCTCCACTTT.